This TCR beta chain was identified during a study of T-cell reconstitution after alpha-beta-depleted transplantation in children (dated by TCRdb to 2015 to 2016). A note on the overall study: The study quantitatively tracked T-cell immune reconstitution after TCRalphabeta/CD19-depleted allogeneic hematopoietic cell transplantation in children using TCR repertoire profiling. Beyond this particular receptor, the publication reports: In some patients, the high TCRbeta diversity seen at day 60 was put down to recipient T cells and intrathymic progenitors that had survived conditioning. Over subsequent months, a decline in hyperexpanded clone frequencies was noted, and after one year, T-cell counts and TCRbeta diversity were mostly ascribed to newly produced T cells. About two months after transplant, the apparently early recovery of alphabetaT-cell counts reportedly depended on just several hundred clones that had expanded rapidly and came from non-depleted graft cells.

The library was made by PCR. Sequenced on an Illumina HiSeq 2500. To normalize quantification of the TCRbeta repertoire, the TCR libraries were built with molecular barcoding that relied on unique molecular identifiers. TCRdb took the public reads, trimmed them with fastp at Q25, ran MiXCR for clone calling and kept in-frame beta chains. Under each unique CDR3 protein, matching rows form one entry showing the most common genes and DNA. The sample table records around 490,000 distinct CDR3 sequences; 11% of these occur just once. 13% to 15% of the sample lies in the top ten. Of note for this clonotype: The antigen it binds to is not known. Per-base quality was not reported, and no clone a single base away is much larger than it.

The treatment or condition label for this specimen denotes: allogeneic hematopoietic cell transplantation with graft depleted of TCRalphabeta T cells and CD19 B cells. Transplant recipients were children who received TCRalphabeta/CD19-depleted allogeneic hematopoietic cell grafts. This clonotype was obtained from a female patient between 2 and 10 years old who had a stem cell transplant for aplastic anemia, so the T cells may come from the graft donor. The sequences come from PBMCs, mostly from graft donor cells, collected 180 days after TCRalphabeta/CD19-depleted stem cell transplant.

Read as DNA, the sequence is TGTGCCAGTAGCGGCGATTACAGGGGGCGCGGTCAGCCCCAGCATTTT. The translation is CASSGDYRGRGQPQHF. The chain joins TRBV19 to TRBJ1-5; 9 of the junction bases match TRBD1. From the cysteine up to the phenylalanine, the CDR3 has a length of 16 residues. Left in the record is the CDR3 DNA by itself, 48 bases read in frame from the first base. Taken from the germline V gene (reference sequence), the CDR1 and CDR2 loops are LNHDA and SQIVND. Trimming leaves V shorter by 6 bases and J shorter by 6 bases, with the junction holding 12 bases beyond the gene matches.